A single sample is the source of the 4 T cell receptor beta chains below, sequenced in a study of blood T cells in healthy people across ages. Primers used in a second PCR of roughly 6 to 12 cycles were a sample-barcoded 5' primer and a J-beta primer mix. MiXCR, applied by TCRdb to the 5' RACE reads, yields one record per CDR3 protein. The sample contains some 1.7 million distinct CDR3 sequences, about 30% of which appear only once. Input material: blood. The receptors derive from a woman in her thirties in good health.

The chain employs TRBV18 and TRBJ2-1; D remains ambiguous. The CDR3 runs to 16 residues. The V gene lost 3 bases and the J gene lost 0 bases, with 12 bases spanning the gap. Germline lookup yields CDR1 KGHSH and CDR2 LQKENI. The CDR3 here is CASSPLDKSSYNEQFF. As DNA, the CDR3 is TGTGCCAGCTCACCCCTAGACAAGAGCTCCTACAATGAGCAGTTCTTC.

This clonotype was picked up a small number of times. V gene TRBV5-1 combines with J gene TRBJ1-4, with D tentatively TRBD1 (5 bases). Germline lookup yields CDR1 SGHRS and CDR2 YFSETQ. The CDR3 is made up of 18 amino acids. V was shortened by 4 bases and J by 8 bases, with 27 bases between the two germline ends. In DNA, the CDR3 is TGCGCCAGCAGCACCCGGACTGGGTCGTGGGGGTTGAGCGAAAAACTGTTTTTT. Translation gives CASSTRTGSWGLSEKLFF.

There are many counts of this clonotype. The V gene is TRBV29-1, the J gene TRBJ2-5; 7 positions agree with TRBD2. Germline trimming cut 5 bases from V and 2 bases from J; bases unmatched to any gene: 2. The CDR3 length is 12 residues. Germline CDR1 reads SQVTM; CDR2 reads ANQGSEA. CDR3 loop: CSVLAVQETQYF. The CDR3 coding sequence is TGCAGCGTTCTAGCGGTGCAAGAGACCCAGTACTTC.

With respect to this clonotype: A read error may explain this, as a much larger clone is one base away. The rearrangement joins TRBV27 to TRBJ2-4; D gene uncertain. With the DNA end fitting TRBJ2-7 better, the J assignment may be wrong. This CDR3 has 14 amino acids. Germline V gene data show CDR1 as MNHEY and CDR2 as SMNVEV (reference sequence). CDR3 in amino acids: CASSFTKTSHEQYF. CDR3 bases: TGTGCCAGCAGTTTCACCAAGACGTCCCACGAGCAGTACTTC.